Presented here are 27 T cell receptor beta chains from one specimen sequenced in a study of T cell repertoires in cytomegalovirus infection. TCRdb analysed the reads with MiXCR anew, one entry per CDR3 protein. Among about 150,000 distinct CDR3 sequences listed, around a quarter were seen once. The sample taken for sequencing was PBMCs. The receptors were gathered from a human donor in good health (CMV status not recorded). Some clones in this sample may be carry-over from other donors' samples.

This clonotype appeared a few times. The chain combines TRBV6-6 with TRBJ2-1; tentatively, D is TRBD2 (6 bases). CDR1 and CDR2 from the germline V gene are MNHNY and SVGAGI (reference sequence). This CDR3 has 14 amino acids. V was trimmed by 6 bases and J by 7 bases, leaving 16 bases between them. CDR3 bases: TGTGCCAGCAGGGGAGACCCGGGGGTGAATGAGCAGTTCTTC. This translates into CASRGDPGVNEQFF.

The CDR3 DNA follows: TGTGCCAGCAGCCCTCCGGGAGGTTCCTACGAGCAGTACTTC. Protein: CASSPPGGSYEQYF. J is TRBJ2-7 and V is TRBV7-8; 7 positions match TRBD2. The CDR3 runs to 14 residues. V lost 5 bases, J lost 1 base, and 5 bases stayed unmatched. Germline CDR1 SGHVS, CDR2 FQNEAQ.

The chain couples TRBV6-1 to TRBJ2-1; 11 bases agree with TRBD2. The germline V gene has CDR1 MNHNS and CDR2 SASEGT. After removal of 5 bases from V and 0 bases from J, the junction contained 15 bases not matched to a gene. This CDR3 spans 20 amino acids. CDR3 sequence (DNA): TGTGCCAGCAGTAGCCAAGCCGGGACTAGCGGACTGAGCTCCTACAATGAGCAGTTCTTC. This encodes CASSSQAGTSGLSSYNEQFF.

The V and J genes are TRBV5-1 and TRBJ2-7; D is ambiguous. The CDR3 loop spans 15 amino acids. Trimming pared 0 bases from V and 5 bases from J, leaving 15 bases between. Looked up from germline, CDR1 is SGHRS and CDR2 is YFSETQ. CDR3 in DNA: TGCGCCAGCAGCTTGGGCTACGGGTTTAAAGACGAGCAGTACTTC. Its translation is CASSLGYGFKDEQYF.

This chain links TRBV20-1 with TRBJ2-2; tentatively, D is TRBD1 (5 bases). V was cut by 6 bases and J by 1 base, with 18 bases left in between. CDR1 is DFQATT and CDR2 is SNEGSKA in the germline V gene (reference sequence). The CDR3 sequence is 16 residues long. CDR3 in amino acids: CSAPPNGRENTGELFF. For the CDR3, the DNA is TGCAGTGCCCCCCCCAATGGCAGGGAGAACACCGGGGAGCTGTTTTTT.

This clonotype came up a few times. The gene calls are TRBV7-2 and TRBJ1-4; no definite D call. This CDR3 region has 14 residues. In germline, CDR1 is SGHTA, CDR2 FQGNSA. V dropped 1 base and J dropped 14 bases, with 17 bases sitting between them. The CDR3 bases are TGTGCCAGCAGCTTAGAAATTACGGCCCCGCGGCTGTTTTTT. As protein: CASSLEITAPRLFF.

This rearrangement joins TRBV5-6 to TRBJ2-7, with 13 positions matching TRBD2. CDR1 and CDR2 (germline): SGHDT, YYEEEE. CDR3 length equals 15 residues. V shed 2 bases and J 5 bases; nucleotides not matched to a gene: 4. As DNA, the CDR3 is TGTGCCAGCAGCTTCAGGACTAGCGGGAGAAACGAGCAGTACTTC. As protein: CASSFRTSGRNEQYF.

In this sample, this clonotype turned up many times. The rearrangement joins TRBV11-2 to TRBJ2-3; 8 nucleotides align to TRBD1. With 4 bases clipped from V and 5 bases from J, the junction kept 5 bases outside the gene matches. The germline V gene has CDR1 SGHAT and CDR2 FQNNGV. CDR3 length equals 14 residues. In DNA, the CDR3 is TGTGCCAGCAGCTCGACAGGGGTGAAAGATACGCAGTATTTT. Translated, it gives CASSSTGVKDTQYF.

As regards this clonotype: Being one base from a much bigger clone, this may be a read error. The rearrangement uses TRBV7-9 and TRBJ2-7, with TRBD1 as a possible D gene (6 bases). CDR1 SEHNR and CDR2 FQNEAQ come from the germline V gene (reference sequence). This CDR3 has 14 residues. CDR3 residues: CASSLDTGLDEQHF. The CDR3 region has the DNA TGTGCCAGCAGCTTAGATACAGGGTTGGACGAGCAGCACTTC.

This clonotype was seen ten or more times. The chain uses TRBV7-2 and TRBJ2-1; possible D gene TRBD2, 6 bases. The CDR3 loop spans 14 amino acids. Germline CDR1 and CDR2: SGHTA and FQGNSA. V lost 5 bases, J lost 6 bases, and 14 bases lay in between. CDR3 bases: TGTGCCAGCAGCCTCCCTGGACTACCCAATGAGCAGTTCTTC. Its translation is CASSLPGLPNEQFF.

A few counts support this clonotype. The CDR3 loop is CASSHKPYSNQPQHF. CDR3 in DNA: TGTGCCAGCAGTCACAAGCCCTATAGCAATCAGCCCCAGCATTTT. This chain connects TRBV28 to TRBJ1-5; the D is unclear. Germline CDR1 reads MDHEN; CDR2 reads SYDVKM. The CDR3 is made up of 15 amino acids. V lost 5 bases to trimming and J lost 0 bases, with 11 bases between them.

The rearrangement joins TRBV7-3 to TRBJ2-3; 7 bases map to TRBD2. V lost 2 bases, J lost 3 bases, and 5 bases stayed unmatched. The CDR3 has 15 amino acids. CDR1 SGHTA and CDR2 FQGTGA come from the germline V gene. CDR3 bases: TGTGCCAGCAGCTTAGGGGCTAGCGGTACAGATACGCAGTATTTT. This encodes CASSLGASGTDTQYF.

The CDR3 nucleotides read TGTGCCAGCAGCCACAGGGTCTCGGGAGAGACCCAGTACTTC. Protein sequence: CASSHRVSGETQYF. This chain connects TRBV5-5 to TRBJ2-5; D possibly corresponds to TRBD1 (6 bases). Between the trimmed V and J ends, which lost 4 bases and 4 bases, there was a span of 14 bases. The CDR3 has 14 residues. Germline V CDR1 and CDR2: SGHKS, YYEKEE (reference sequence).

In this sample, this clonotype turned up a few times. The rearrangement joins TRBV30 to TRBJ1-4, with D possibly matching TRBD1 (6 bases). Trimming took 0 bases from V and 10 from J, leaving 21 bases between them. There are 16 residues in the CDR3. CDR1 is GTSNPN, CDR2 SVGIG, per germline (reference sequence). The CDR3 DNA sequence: TGTGCCTGGAGTGTAAAGGTTGGGCAGGGGACGGGAAAACTGTTTTTT. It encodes CAWSVKVGQGTGKLFF.

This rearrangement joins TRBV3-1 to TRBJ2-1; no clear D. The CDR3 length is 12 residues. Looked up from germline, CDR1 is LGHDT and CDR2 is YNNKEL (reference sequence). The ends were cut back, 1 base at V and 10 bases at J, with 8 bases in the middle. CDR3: CASSQVLGEQFF. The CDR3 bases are TGTGCCAGCAGCCAAGTCCTTGGGGAGCAGTTCTTC.

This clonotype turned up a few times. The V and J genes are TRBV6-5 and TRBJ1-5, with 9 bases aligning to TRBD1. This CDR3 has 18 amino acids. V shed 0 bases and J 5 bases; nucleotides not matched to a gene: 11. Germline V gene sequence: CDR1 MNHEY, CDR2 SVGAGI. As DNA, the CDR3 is TGTGCCAGCAGTTACTCGAAGCCCGGGACAGGGTTTCATCAGCCCCAGCATTTT. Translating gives CASSYSKPGTGFHQPQHF.

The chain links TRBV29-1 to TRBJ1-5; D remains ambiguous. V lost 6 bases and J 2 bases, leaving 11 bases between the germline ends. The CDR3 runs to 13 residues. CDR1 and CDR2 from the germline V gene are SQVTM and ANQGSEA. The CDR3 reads CSVAVEGNQPQHF. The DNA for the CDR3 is TGCAGCGTCGCGGTGGAAGGCAATCAGCCCCAGCATTTT.

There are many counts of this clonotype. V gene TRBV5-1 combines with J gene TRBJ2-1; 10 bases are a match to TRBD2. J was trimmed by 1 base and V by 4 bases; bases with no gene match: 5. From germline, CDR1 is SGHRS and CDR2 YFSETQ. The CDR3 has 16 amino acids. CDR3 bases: TGCGCCAGCAGCACTCCGGGACTAGCGTCCTACAATGAGCAGTTCTTC. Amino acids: CASSTPGLASYNEQFF.

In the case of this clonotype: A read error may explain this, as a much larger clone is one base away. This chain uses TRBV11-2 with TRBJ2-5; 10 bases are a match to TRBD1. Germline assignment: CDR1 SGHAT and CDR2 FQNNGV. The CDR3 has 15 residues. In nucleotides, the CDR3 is TGTGCCAGCAGACCTACGGACAGGGGGGGAGAGAGCCAGTACTTC. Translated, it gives CASRPTDRGGESQYF.

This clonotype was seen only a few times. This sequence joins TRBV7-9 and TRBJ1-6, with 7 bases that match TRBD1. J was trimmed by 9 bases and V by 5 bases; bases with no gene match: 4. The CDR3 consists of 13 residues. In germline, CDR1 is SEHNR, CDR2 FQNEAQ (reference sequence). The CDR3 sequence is CASSRRQGSPLHF. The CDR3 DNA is TGTGCCAGCAGCCGTAGACAGGGTTCACCCCTCCACTTT.

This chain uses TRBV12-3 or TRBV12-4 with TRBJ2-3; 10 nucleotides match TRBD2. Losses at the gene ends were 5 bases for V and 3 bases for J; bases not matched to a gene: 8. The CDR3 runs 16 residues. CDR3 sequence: CASSPVAGGSTDTQYF. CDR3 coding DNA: TGTGCCAGCAGTCCCGTAGCGGGGGGCTCAACAGATACGCAGTATTTT.

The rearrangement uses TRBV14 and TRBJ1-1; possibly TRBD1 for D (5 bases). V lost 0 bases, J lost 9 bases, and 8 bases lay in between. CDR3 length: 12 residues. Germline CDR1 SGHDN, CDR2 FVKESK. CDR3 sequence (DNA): TGTGCCAGCAGCCAAGATTGGACAAAAGCTTTCTTT. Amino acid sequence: CASSQDWTKAFF.

CDR3 residues: CATSRDGISNQPQHF. The CDR3 nucleotides read TGTGCCACCAGCAGAGATGGGATTAGCAATCAGCCCCAGCATTTT. V is TRBV15 and J is TRBJ1-5; no reliable D call. CDR1 is LNHNV, CDR2 YYDKDF, per germline (reference sequence). V was pared by 0 bases and J by 0 bases, with 6 bases between. This CDR3 has 15 amino acids.

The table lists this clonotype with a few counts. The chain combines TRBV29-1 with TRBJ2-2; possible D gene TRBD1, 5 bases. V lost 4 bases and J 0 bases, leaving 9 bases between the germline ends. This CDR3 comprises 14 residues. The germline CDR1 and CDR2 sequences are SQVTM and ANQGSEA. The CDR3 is CSVVLRANTGELFF. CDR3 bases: TGCAGCGTTGTACTCAGGGCGAACACCGGGGAGCTGTTTTTT.

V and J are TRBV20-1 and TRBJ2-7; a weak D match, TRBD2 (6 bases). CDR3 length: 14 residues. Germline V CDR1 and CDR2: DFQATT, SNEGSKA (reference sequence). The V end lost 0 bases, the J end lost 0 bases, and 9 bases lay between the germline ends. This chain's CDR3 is CSARDAGSSYEQYF. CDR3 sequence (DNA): TGCAGTGCTAGAGATGCGGGAAGCTCCTACGAGCAGTACTTC.

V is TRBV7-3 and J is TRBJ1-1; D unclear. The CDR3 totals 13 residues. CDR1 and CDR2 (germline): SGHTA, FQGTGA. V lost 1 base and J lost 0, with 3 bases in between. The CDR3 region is CASSLMMNTEAFF. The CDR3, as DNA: TGTGCCAGCAGCTTAATGATGAACACTGAAGCTTTCTTT.

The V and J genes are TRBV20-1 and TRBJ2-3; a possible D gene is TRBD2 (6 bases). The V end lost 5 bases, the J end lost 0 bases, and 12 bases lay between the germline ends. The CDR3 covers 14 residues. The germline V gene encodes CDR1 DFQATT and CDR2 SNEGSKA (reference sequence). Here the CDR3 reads CSAPVAGSTDTQYF. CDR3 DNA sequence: TGCAGTGCTCCCGTGGCGGGGAGCACAGATACGCAGTATTTT.